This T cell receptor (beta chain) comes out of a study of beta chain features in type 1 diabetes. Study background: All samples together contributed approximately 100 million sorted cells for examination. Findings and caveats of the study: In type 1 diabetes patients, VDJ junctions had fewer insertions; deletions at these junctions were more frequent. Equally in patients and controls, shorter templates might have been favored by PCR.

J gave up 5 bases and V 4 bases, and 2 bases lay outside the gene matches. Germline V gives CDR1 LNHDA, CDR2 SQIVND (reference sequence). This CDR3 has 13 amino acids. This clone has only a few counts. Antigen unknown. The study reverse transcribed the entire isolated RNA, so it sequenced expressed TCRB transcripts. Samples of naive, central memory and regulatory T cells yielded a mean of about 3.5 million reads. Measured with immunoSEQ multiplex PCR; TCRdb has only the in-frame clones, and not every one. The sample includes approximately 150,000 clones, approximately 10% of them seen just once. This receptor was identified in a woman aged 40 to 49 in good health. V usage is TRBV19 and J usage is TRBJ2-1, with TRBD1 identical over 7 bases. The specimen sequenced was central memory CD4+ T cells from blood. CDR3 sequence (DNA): TGTGCCAGTAGTAGACAGGGAAACAATGAGCAGTTCTTC. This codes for CASSRQGNNEQFF.